The next 9 T cell receptor beta chains were all read from a single sample in a study of cytomegalovirus exposure and HLA in healthy donors. The PCR made use of 60 Vbeta and 13 Jbeta primers. The data were produced by immunoSEQ multiplex PCR, yet TCRdb's version contains in-frame clones alone and is incomplete. This sample has around 100,000 clones, with under 80% found just once. The sample comprised PBMCs. These receptors were collected from a woman aged 40 to 50 in good health and CMV-seropositive.

This clone was observed a handful of times. The rearrangement joins TRBV6-1 to TRBJ2-1, with D unclear. Germline V CDR1 and CDR2: MNHNS, SASEGT. CDR3 size: 15 residues. The V gene lost 1 base and the J gene lost 7 bases, with 14 bases spanning the gap. The CDR3 sequence: CASSEVPMRRNEQFF. CDR3 coding DNA: TGTGCCAGCAGTGAAGTTCCAATGCGGAGAAATGAGCAGTTCTTC.

This clone was seen just once. The chain employs TRBV27 and TRBJ1-2; 11 bases are a match to TRBD1. The CDR3 has 15 amino acids. Germline V gives CDR1 MNHEY, CDR2 SMNVEV (reference sequence). With 6 bases clipped from V and 7 bases from J, the junction kept 10 bases outside the gene matches. The CDR3 reads CASSNLGQGARGYTF. The CDR3 DNA sequence: TGTGCCAGCAGCAACCTCGGACAGGGGGCGCGTGGCTACACCTTC.

This clone occurred a few times. The chain employs TRBV4-2 and TRBJ1-1, with D possibly TRBD1 on 5 matching bases. Trimming removed 7 bases at V and 2 bases at J, with 14 bases between. Germline V lookup: CDR1 LGHNA, CDR2 YNFKEQ. The CDR3 extends over 14 amino acids. CDR3 protein: CASTPFGANTEAFF. CDR3 bases: TGTGCCAGCACCCCTTTTGGGGCTAACACTGAAGCTTTCTTT.

The chain employs TRBV5-6 and TRBJ1-5; possible D gene TRBD1, 6 bases. V was cut by 4 bases and J by 4 bases, with 12 bases left in between. CDR1 is SGHDT, CDR2 YYEEEE, per germline. The CDR3 spans 14 residues. The CDR3 reads CASSPHRVNQPQHF. The CDR3 DNA sequence: TGTGCCAGCAGCCCTCACAGGGTAAATCAGCCCCAGCATTTT.

The chain carries TRBV30 and TRBJ2-7; possibly TRBD1 for D (6 bases). The V end lost 5 bases, the J end lost 6 bases, and 17 bases lay between the germline ends. The CDR3 has 13 amino acids. Looked up from germline, CDR1 is GTSNPN and CDR2 is SVGIG (reference sequence). CDR3: CAWGHKSGVEQYF. CDR3 sequence (DNA): TGTGCCTGGGGTCACAAATCAGGGGTCGAGCAGTACTTC.

This clone was seen a handful of times. The chain recombines TRBV4-1 with TRBJ2-5, with 11 bases lining up with TRBD2. From germline, CDR1 is MGHRA and CDR2 YSYEKL. The ends lost 5 bases at V and 5 bases at J; junction bases unmatched: 7. The CDR3 loop spans 15 amino acids. CDR3 nucleotide sequence: TGCGCCAGCAGCTCAACTAGCGGGAGAGGGGAGACCCAGTACTTC. Its translation: CASSSTSGRGETQYF.

J is TRBJ2-5 and V is TRBV7-2; 15 bases agree with TRBD2. This CDR3 has 17 amino acids. The ends lost 6 bases at V and 1 base at J; junction bases unmatched: 6. From germline, CDR1 is SGHTA and CDR2 FQGNSA. For the CDR3, the DNA is TGTGCCAGCAGTCCCGGGACTAGCGGGAGGCCCCAAGAGACCCAGTACTTC. Amino acid sequence: CASSPGTSGRPQETQYF.

The chain has TRBV4-1 and TRBJ2-7, with D perhaps TRBD2 (6 bases). Deletions cut 0 bases from V and 6 bases from J, with 15 bases between. The CDR3 is 15 amino acids. Per germline, CDR1 MGHRA and CDR2 YSYEKL. The CDR3 DNA reads as TGCGCCAGCAGCCAAGAACTAGCTCAGGTGGTCGAGCAGTACTTC. Its protein is CASSQELAQVVEQYF.

J is TRBJ1-1 and V is TRBV5-5, with a possible D match to TRBD1 (5 bases). Germline loops: CDR1 SGHKS, CDR2 YYEKEE (reference sequence). Between the trimmed V and J ends, which lost 4 bases and 1 base, there was a span of 11 bases. CDR3 length equals 14 residues. The CDR3 protein is CASSPGQGNTEAFF. CDR3 in DNA: TGTGCCAGCAGCCCCGGGCAGGGGAACACTGAAGCTTTCTTT.